The clone carrying this T cell receptor (beta chain) showed up many times. The CDR3 length is 16 residues. With 1 base removed from V and 2 bases from J, the gap between germline ends came to 9 bases. This entry is derived from a study of T cells after yellow fever vaccination. MiXCR, run by TCRdb on the 5' RACE reads, gives a single entry per CDR3 protein. The table records approximately 300,000 distinct CDR3 sequences, around 6.8% of them present only once. The sequencing used PBMCs, collected more than 35 days after the first yellow fever vaccination. This receptor was identified in a young man who received the YFV17D yellow fever vaccine. The chain has TRBV12-3 or TRBV12-4 and TRBJ2-6; D might be TRBD1 (5 bases). The CDR3 nucleotides read TGTGCCAGCAGTTTAGACCCAGGGACTGGGGCCAACGTCCTGACTTTC. Its translation is CASSLDPGTGANVLTF.